The 21 T cell receptor beta chains below all came from one sample that was sequenced in a study of blood T cell repertoires in COVID-19. The method was immunoSEQ multiplex PCR; TCRdb's version includes in-frame clones alone and lacks a portion of them. Among tens of thousands of clones listed, 79% were seen once. Input material: peripheral blood. The receptors derive from a woman at least 80 years old with active or convalescent COVID-19.

This clone was observed a handful of times. The rearrangement links TRBV7-2 to TRBJ1-1; the D gene is possibly TRBD1 (6 bases). This CDR3 contains 14 residues. Germline values: CDR1 SGHTA, CDR2 FQGNSA. V was shortened by 6 bases and J by 1 base, with 12 bases between the two germline ends. The CDR3 nucleotides read TGTGCCAGCAGATTAAGGGGGAGGAACACTGAAGCTTTCTTT. This sequence encodes CASRLRGRNTEAFF.

The V call is TRBV5-4, the J call TRBJ2-1, with D perhaps TRBD2 (5 bases). The germline V and J ends were trimmed by 4 bases and 4 bases, with 27 bases remaining between them. The CDR3 loop spans 19 amino acids. Looked up from germline, CDR1 is SGHNT and CDR2 is YYREEE (reference sequence). The CDR3 loop is CASSPTRRIATRTYNEQFF. Written as DNA, the CDR3 is TGTGCCAGCAGCCCTACACGGAGGATAGCGACACGAACGTACAATGAGCAGTTCTTC.

CDR3 nucleotide sequence: TGTGCCAGTGCGGGCCTTAATGAGCAGTTCTTC. Its translation is CASAGLNEQFF. This sequence joins TRBV5-5 and TRBJ2-1, with a weak D call TRBD2 (5 bases). V was cut by 8 bases and J by 7 bases, with 10 bases left in between. Germline V CDR1 and CDR2: SGHKS, YYEKEE (reference sequence). There are 11 residues in the CDR3.

This chain connects TRBV24-1 to TRBJ2-7; 9 bases match TRBD1. Per germline, CDR1 KGHDR and CDR2 SFDVKD. The CDR3 sequence is 17 residues long. V shed 4 bases, J shed 2 bases, and the junction held 11 bases outside the gene matches. CDR3 sequence: CATSETPGTGRTYEQYF. In DNA form, the CDR3 reads TGTGCCACCAGTGAGACCCCCGGGACAGGGAGGACCTACGAGCAGTACTTC.

This clone was picked up a small number of times. The gene calls are TRBV19 and TRBJ2-2; D remains ambiguous. With 6 bases removed from V and 0 bases from J, the gap between germline ends came to 8 bases. This CDR3 has 14 amino acids. From germline, CDR1 is LNHDA and CDR2 SQIVND (reference sequence). The CDR3 loop reads CASRFLTNTGELFF. The CDR3 DNA reads TGTGCCAGTAGGTTCCTAACGAACACCGGGGAGCTGTTTTTT.

J is TRBJ2-5 and V is TRBV5-1; the D is unclear. This CDR3 spans 12 amino acids. Germline V gene lookup returns CDR1 SGHRS and CDR2 YFSETQ. V gave up 0 bases and J gave up 5 bases, with 5 bases separating them. The CDR3 loop reads CASSLVSETQYF. In DNA, the CDR3 is TGCGCCAGCAGCTTGGTATCCGAGACCCAGTACTTC.

V gene TRBV25-1 combines with J gene TRBJ2-5, with D possibly TRBD1 on 6 matching bases. Germline V CDR1 and CDR2: MGHDK, SYGVNS. The CDR3 is 13 amino acids. Trimming removed 4 bases from V and 2 bases from J, with 8 bases in between. The CDR3: CASSGGQQETQYF. The CDR3 bases are TGTGCCAGCAGTGGTGGACAGCAAGAGACCCAGTACTTC.

Notes on this clone: Germline and junction disagree at one end, which may indicate a read error. The chain has TRBV3-1 (or the pseudogene TRBV3-2) and TRBJ2-5, with 8 bases lining up with TRBD1. Germline values: CDR1 LGHDT, CDR2 YNNKEL (reference sequence). The length of the CDR3 is 14 residues. The CDR3 DNA follows: TGTGCCAGCAGCCAGGGCAGGGGGCAAGGGACCCAGTACTTC. It encodes CASSQGRGQGTQYF.

J is TRBJ2-7 and V is TRBV11-2; unclear D gene. The CDR3 is 14 amino acids. Looked up from germline, CDR1 is SGHAT and CDR2 is FQNNGV. V shed 0 bases and J shed 3 bases, with 9 bases lying between them. CDR3 residues: CASSLDLFSYEQYF. The CDR3, as DNA: TGTGCCAGCAGCTTAGATCTTTTCAGCTACGAGCAGTACTTC. Full variable domain (remainder filled in from reference TRBV11-2 and TRBJ2-7): EAGVAQSPRYKIIEKRQSVAFWCNPISGHATLYWYQQILGQGPKLLIQFQNNGVVDDSQLPKDRFSAERLKGVDSTLKIQPAKLEDSAVYLCASSLDLFSYEQYFGPGTRLTVT.

This chain joins TRBV19 and TRBJ1-1; 7 bases align to TRBD1. Losses at the gene ends were 6 bases for V and 4 bases for J; bases not matched to a gene: 8. CDR3 size: 14 residues. Germline CDR1 is LNHDA and CDR2 is SQIVND (reference sequence). The CDR3, as DNA: TGTGCCAGTAGCCTACAGGGACAGAGCACTGAAGCTTTCTTT. Residues: CASSLQGQSTEAFF. The entire variable domain, with the rest obtained from reference TRBV19 and TRBJ1-1, is as follows: DGGITQSPKYLFRKEGQNVTLSCEQNLNHDAMYWYRQDPGQGLRLIYYSQIVNDFQKGDIAEGYSVSREKKESFPLTVTSAQKNPTAFYLCASSLQGQSTEAFFGQGTRLTVV.

The genes are TRBV5-1 and TRBJ2-1; TRBD2 aligns across 10 bases. V gave up 5 bases and J gave up 6 bases; unmatched junction bases: 14. The length of the CDR3 is 17 residues. The V gene's germline CDR1 is SGHRS and CDR2 YFSETQ. CDR3 loop: CASRNKPLAGAGNEQFF. CDR3 coding DNA: TGCGCCAGCAGGAATAAACCCCTAGCGGGAGCTGGCAATGAGCAGTTCTTC. Full variable domain (outside the CDR3, taken from reference TRBV5-1 and TRBJ2-1): KAGVTQTPRYLIKTRGQQVTLSCSPISGHRSVSWYQQTPGQGLQFLFEYFSETQRNKGNFPGRFSGRQFSNSRSEMNVSTLELGDSALYLCASRNKPLAGAGNEQFFGPGTRLTVL.

V gene TRBV29-1 combines with J gene TRBJ1-4; maybe TRBD1 (5 bases). V lost 5 bases to trimming and J lost 8 bases, with 12 bases between them. The CDR3 length is 12 residues. CDR1 SQVTM and CDR2 ANQGSEA come from the germline V gene. This CDR3 reads CSVQQETEKLFF. The CDR3 DNA reads as TGCAGCGTTCAACAGGAAACCGAAAAACTGTTTTTT.

V usage is TRBV15 and J usage is TRBJ2-3; D is possibly TRBD2 (6 bases). V was shortened by 6 bases and J by 9 bases, with 13 bases between the two germline ends. The CDR3 runs to 12 residues. Germline values: CDR1 LNHNV, CDR2 YYDKDF (reference sequence). The CDR3 sequence: CATSPLGGTQYF. CDR3 nucleotide sequence: TGTGCCACCAGTCCCCTTGGGGGGACGCAGTATTTT.

This clone was recorded only once. V and J are TRBV5-5 and TRBJ2-7; D is unclear. The germline CDR1 and CDR2 sequences are SGHKS and YYEKEE (reference sequence). The length of the CDR3 is 16 residues. V lost 1 base to trimming and J lost 0 bases, with 14 bases between them. In DNA, the CDR3 is TGTGCCAGCAGCTTGTCCCTCATAATCAGCTCCTACGAGCAGTACTTC. Its protein is CASSLSLIISSYEQYF.

The chain carries TRBV30 and TRBJ1-6, with TRBD1 matching over 7 bases. Germline assignment: CDR1 GTSNPN and CDR2 SVGIG (reference sequence). The length of the CDR3 is 16 residues. Trimming took 3 bases from V and 2 from J; bases not matched to a gene: 7. The CDR3 sequence: CAWSAQGGPYNSPLHF. The CDR3 bases are TGTGCCTGGAGCGCTCAGGGGGGTCCCTATAATTCACCCCTCCACTTT.

V and J are TRBV10-3 and TRBJ2-1, with D possibly matching TRBD1 (5 bases). CDR1 and CDR2 (germline): ENHRY, SYGVKD. Deletions cut 6 bases from V and 8 bases from J, with 14 bases between. CDR3 length equals 13 residues. The DNA for the CDR3 is TGTGCCATCAGAGACATGGACAAGGATGAGCAGTTCTTC. The encoded protein is CAIRDMDKDEQFF.

The rearrangement links TRBV18 to TRBJ2-4; 10 positions agree with TRBD2. The germline gives CDR1 KGHSH, CDR2 LQKENI. This CDR3 is built from 19 residues. With 0 bases clipped from V and 0 bases from J, the junction kept 8 bases outside the gene matches. CDR3 region: CASSPPRASGGLAKNIQYF. The CDR3 DNA sequence: TGTGCCAGCTCACCACCGAGGGCTAGCGGGGGACTAGCCAAAAACATTCAGTACTTC.

This rearrangement joins TRBV25-1 to TRBJ2-3; 10 bases map to TRBD1. Trimming at V came to 3 bases and at J to 6 bases, leaving 3 bases not matched to a gene. The germline CDR1 and CDR2 sequences are MGHDK and SYGVNS. The CDR3 totals 14 residues. The CDR3 region has the DNA TGTGCCAGCAGTGATGACAGGGGGCCCGATACGCAGTATTTT. Translated, it gives CASSDDRGPDTQYF.

The gene calls are TRBV19 and TRBJ2-7; 10 bases are shared with TRBD1. V lost 2 bases, J lost 6 bases, and 10 bases stayed unmatched. Germline V gives CDR1 LNHDA, CDR2 SQIVND (reference sequence). This CDR3 region has 16 residues. CDR3 coding DNA: TGTGCCAGTAGTATAATACCGGGACAGGGGCTATTCGAGCAGTACTTC. Translation: CASSIIPGQGLFEQYF. Full variable domain (remainder filled in from reference TRBV19 and TRBJ2-7): DGGITQSPKYLFRKEGQNVTLSCEQNLNHDAMYWYRQDPGQGLRLIYYSQIVNDFQKGDIAEGYSVSREKKESFPLTVTSAQKNPTAFYLCASSIIPGQGLFEQYFGPGTRLTVT.

There are a few counts of this clone. J is TRBJ1-1 and V is TRBV19; D perhaps matches TRBD1 (6 bases). V was cut by 7 bases and J by 7 bases, with 25 bases left in between. The CDR3 has 16 residues. CDR1 LNHDA and CDR2 SQIVND come from the germline V gene (reference sequence). The CDR3 nucleotides read TGTGCCAGTATCCCTTTGTCCCGGTGGACAGCGGTTGAAGCTTTCTTT. Its protein product is CASIPLSRWTAVEAFF.

The CDR3 nucleotides read TGTGCCAGCAGCCAGGGACAGTTAAGCACAGATACGCAGTATTTT. It yields the protein CASSQGQLSTDTQYF. The chain links TRBV7-2 to TRBJ2-3; 7 bases match TRBD1. The CDR3 sequence is 15 residues long. After removal of 5 bases from V and 0 bases from J, the junction contained 5 bases not matched to a gene. In germline, CDR1 is SGHTA, CDR2 FQGNSA.